Below are 7 T cell receptor beta chains sequenced from a single sample in a study of molecular identifiers for immune sequencing clone quantification. MiXCR, applied by TCRdb to the PCR reads, yields one record per CDR3 protein. Of around 470,000 distinct CDR3 sequences listed, around 21% were seen once; the top ten hold about 0.8%. The sequencing input was naive CD8+ T cells from blood, with Jurkat cell RNA spiked in. The sample's subset: FACS-sorted CD8+CD4-CCR7+CD45RA+ naive T cells. The receptors originated from a human donor in good health. Some libraries in this study had Jurkat cell RNA spiked in.

This clonotype was recorded at least ten times. The V call is TRBV20-1, the J call TRBJ2-5; D unresolved. The CDR3 covers 10 residues. Between the trimmed V and J ends, which lost 5 bases and 8 bases, there was a span of 9 bases. Germline V CDR1 and CDR2: DFQATT, SNEGSKA (reference sequence). CDR3 coding DNA: TGCAGTGCTGGGTTGGAAACCCAGTACTTC. Its protein product is CSAGLETQYF.

As for this clonotype: Compared with germline, one end of the junction differs, possibly owing to a read error. The J gene is TRBJ2-7, the V gene TRBV5-4; D ambiguous. CDR3 size: 12 residues. The V gene's germline CDR1 is SGHNT and CDR2 YYREEE (reference sequence). The CDR3 nucleotides read TGTGCCGGCAGCTCCAGCTCCTACGAGCAGTACTTC. Translating it yields CAGSSSSYEQYF.

V and J are TRBV7-2 and TRBJ2-5, with TRBD2 identical over 11 bases. The CDR3 runs 16 residues. V dropped 2 bases and J dropped 3; count of bases not matched to a gene: 5. Germline V gene data show CDR1 as SGHTA and CDR2 as FQGNSA. In DNA form, the CDR3 reads TGTGCCAGCAGCTTATGGGTAGCGGGGGGGGAAGAGACCCAGTACTTC. Translation gives CASSLWVAGGEETQYF.

V and J are TRBV5-6 and TRBJ1-1; 11 bases align to TRBD1. This CDR3 contains 15 residues. V shed 3 bases and J 5 bases; nucleotides not matched to a gene: 6. The germline V gene has CDR1 SGHDT and CDR2 YYEEEE. The CDR3 DNA is TGTGCCAGCAGCTACGGACAGGGGGCCTTTACTGAAGCTTTCTTT. This encodes CASSYGQGAFTEAFF.

This clonotype was seen ten or more times. The chain couples TRBV20-1 to TRBJ2-3, with D perhaps given as TRBD1 or TRBD2 (5 bases each). Germline V gene lookup returns CDR1 DFQATT and CDR2 SNEGSKA (reference sequence). The V gene lost 2 bases and the J gene lost 6 bases, with 18 bases spanning the gap. This CDR3 is 15 amino acids long. The CDR3 DNA follows: TGCAGTGCTAGACCCACCGGACTGTCAGGGGATACGCAGTATTTT. It codes for CSARPTGLSGDTQYF.

This clonotype was observed a few times. This chain links TRBV7-9 with TRBJ2-1; 7 bases are a match to TRBD2. The germline V gene has CDR1 SEHNR and CDR2 FQNEAQ (reference sequence). The CDR3 has 16 residues. J gave up 10 bases and V 4 bases, and 16 bases lay outside the gene matches. CDR3 nucleotides: TGTGCCAGCAGCTATAGTAGAGCGGGGCTGTCTTTGGAGCAGTTCTTC. Translation: CASSYSRAGLSLEQFF.

This clonotype was observed many times. V gene TRBV7-2 combines with J gene TRBJ2-7; D is perhaps TRBD1 (7 bases). V lost 6 bases and J lost 5, with 17 bases in between. The CDR3 spans 14 residues. The germline CDR1 and CDR2 sequences are SGHTA and FQGNSA. The CDR3 loop reads CASSPRDSSNEQYF. DNA of the CDR3: TGTGCCAGCAGTCCGCGGGACAGCAGCAACGAGCAGTACTTC.